A selection of T cell receptor beta chains follows, all from one sample in a study of radiotherapy plus CTLA-4 blockade in lung cancer. Measured with immunoSEQ multiplex PCR; TCRdb has only the in-frame clones, and not every one. The profile shows more than 95,000 clones, about 83% of them singletons. The source material was peripheral blood, sampled from a patient treated with radiotherapy plus ipilimumab. These receptors came from a human donor with non-small cell lung cancer who had a partial response to radiotherapy plus ipilimumab. Both conserved end residues are part of each CDR3. D genes are given only for firm matches. Only some rows state a clone size, as once, few, many or a class for expanded clones.

V gene: TRBV7-9
J gene: TRBJ2-5
clone size: -
D gene: -
CDR3 protein: CASSLVRGETQYF
CDR3 DNA: TGTGCCAGCAGCTTAGTGCGCGGAGAGACCCAGTACTTC

V gene: TRBV2
J gene: TRBJ1-2
clone size: -
D gene: TRBD1
CDR3 protein: CASKSPGTGPYGYTF
CDR3 DNA: TGTGCCAGCAAAAGTCCCGGGACAGGGCCCTATGGCTACACCTTC

V gene: TRBV5-4
J gene: TRBJ2-3
clone size: few
D gene: -
CDR3 protein: CASSVSVLSTDTQYF
CDR3 DNA: TGTGCCAGCAGCGTAAGCGTCCTATCCACAGATACGCAGTATTTT

V gene: TRBV5-1
J gene: TRBJ2-1
clone size: -
D gene: -
CDR3 protein: CASSFEIKNNEQFF
CDR3 DNA: TGCGCCAGCAGCTTTGAGATAAAGAACAATGAGCAGTTCTTC

V gene: TRBV5-1
J gene: TRBJ2-2
clone size: -
D gene: -
CDR3 protein: CASSLEGAGELFF
CDR3 DNA: TGCGCCAGCAGCTTGGAAGGGGCCGGGGAGCTGTTTTTT

V gene: TRBV29-1
J gene: TRBJ1-5
clone size: -
D gene: -
CDR3 protein: CSVRLDSNQPQHF
CDR3 DNA: TGCAGCGTTAGGCTAGATAGCAATCAGCCCCAGCATTTT

V gene: TRBV4-1
J gene: TRBJ1-4
clone size: few
D gene: TRBD1
CDR3 protein: CASSHRDRGEKLFF
CDR3 DNA: TGCGCCAGCAGCCACCGGGACAGGGGTGAAAAACTGTTTTTT

V gene: TRBV4-1
J gene: TRBJ2-6
clone size: -
D gene: -
CDR3 protein: CASSPPGSGANVLTF
CDR3 DNA: TGCGCCAGCAGCCCCCCAGGCTCTGGGGCCAACGTCCTGACTTTC

V gene: TRBV4-1
J gene: TRBJ2-7
clone size: -
D gene: TRBD2
CDR3 protein: CASSQDSSGRSYEQYF
CDR3 DNA: TGCGCCAGCAGCCAAGACTCTAGCGGACGGTCCTACGAGCAGTACTTC

V gene: TRBV28
J gene: TRBJ1-2
clone size: -
D gene: -
CDR3 protein: CASSSLPPELHGYTF
CDR3 DNA: TGTGCCAGCAGTTCCCTCCCCCCGGAGCTTCATGGCTACACCTTC

V gene: TRBV5-1
J gene: TRBJ1-4
clone size: few
D gene: -
CDR3 protein: CASSLRTYDEKLFF
CDR3 DNA: TGCGCCAGCAGCTTGAGGACATACGATGAAAAACTGTTTTTT

V gene: TRBV5-5
J gene: TRBJ2-5
clone size: once
D gene: -
CDR3 protein: CASEQQETQYF
CDR3 DNA: TGTGCCAGCGAACAGCAAGAGACCCAGTACTTC

V gene: TRBV28
J gene: TRBJ2-7
clone size: -
D gene: -
CDR3 protein: CASSPLALGDEQYF
CDR3 DNA: TGTGCCAGCAGTCCTCTAGCTTTGGGTGACGAGCAGTACTTC

V gene: TRBV19
J gene: TRBJ2-1
clone size: -
D gene: -
CDR3 protein: CASSTRGNEQFF
CDR3 DNA: TGTGCCAGTAGTACCAGGGGCAATGAGCAGTTCTTC

V gene: TRBV27
J gene: TRBJ1-2
clone size: -
D gene: TRBD1
CDR3 protein: CASSPLDRGYGYTF
CDR3 DNA: TGTGCCAGCAGTCCTCTCGACAGGGGCTATGGCTACACCTTC

V gene: TRBV30
J gene: TRBJ1-6
clone size: -
D gene: -
CDR3 protein: CALGGVYNSPLHF
CDR3 DNA: TGTGCCTTGGGCGGGGTCTATAATTCACCCCTCCACTTT

V gene: TRBV29-1
J gene: TRBJ1-3
clone size: -
D gene: TRBD1
CDR3 protein: CSVKGGGFGISGNTIYF
CDR3 DNA: TGCAGCGTCAAAGGGGGCGGTTTTGGGATCTCTGGAAACACCATATATTTT

V gene: TRBV5-1
J gene: TRBJ2-1
clone size: -
D gene: -
CDR3 protein: CASSLGQQTNEQFF
CDR3 DNA: TGCGCCAGCAGCTTGGGACAGCAAACTAATGAGCAGTTCTTC

V gene: TRBV4-3
J gene: TRBJ2-1
clone size: -
D gene: TRBD2
CDR3 protein: CASSQGVRSGRAYNEQFF
CDR3 DNA: TGCGCCAGCAGCCAAGGGGTTCGTAGCGGGAGGGCCTACAATGAGCAGTTCTTC

V gene: TRBV7-2
J gene: TRBJ1-1
clone size: -
D gene: TRBD1
CDR3 protein: CASSLVSGGNTEAFF
CDR3 DNA: TGTGCCAGCAGCTTAGTTTCAGGGGGGAACACTGAAGCTTTCTTT

V gene: TRBV5-6
J gene: TRBJ1-2
clone size: -
D gene: TRBD1
CDR3 protein: CASSPGQGRVNYGYTF
CDR3 DNA: TGTGCCAGCAGCCCTGGACAGGGGCGGGTAAACTATGGCTACACCTTC

V gene: TRBV10-2
J gene: TRBJ2-5
clone size: -
D gene: -
CDR3 protein: CASRRGTGQETQYF
CDR3 DNA: TGCGCCAGCCGGCGGGGGACAGGACAAGAGACCCAGTACTTC

V gene: TRBV4-1
J gene: TRBJ1-1
clone size: once
D gene: -
CDR3 protein: CASSQDWAGEESEAFF
CDR3 DNA: TGCGCCAGCAGCCAAGATTGGGCTGGGGAGGAGAGTGAAGCTTTCTTT

V gene: TRBV10-1
J gene: TRBJ2-7
clone size: -
D gene: -
CDR3 protein: CATRRRSSYEQYF
CDR3 DNA: TGCGCCACCAGAAGACGGAGCTCCTACGAGCAGTACTTC

V gene: TRBV7-2
J gene: TRBJ2-1
clone size: -
D gene: TRBD2
CDR3 protein: CASSLGQRELDNEQFF
CDR3 DNA: TGTGCCAGCAGCTTAGGGCAGCGGGAGCTTGACAATGAGCAGTTCTTC

V gene: TRBV7-7
J gene: TRBJ2-5
clone size: -
D gene: -
CDR3 protein: CASSLAVSAAGETQYF
CDR3 DNA: TGTGCTAGCAGCTTAGCGGTGTCAGCCGCGGGAGAGACCCAGTACTTC

V gene: TRBV28
J gene: TRBJ1-6
clone size: -
D gene: -
CDR3 protein: CASSHNRRGNSPLHF
CDR3 DNA: TGTGCCAGCAGTCATAACAGACGCGGGAATTCACCCCTCCACTTT

V gene: TRBV5-4
J gene: TRBJ2-1
clone size: -
D gene: -
CDR3 protein: CASSFPRQFSSYNEQFF
CDR3 DNA: TGTGCCAGCAGCTTTCCCAGACAGTTTAGCTCCTACAATGAGCAGTTCTTC

V gene: TRBV5-4
J gene: TRBJ2-5
clone size: -
D gene: -
CDR3 protein: CASSLETEVQETQYF
CDR3 DNA: TGTGCCAGCAGCTTGGAAACAGAAGTCCAAGAGACCCAGTACTTC

V gene: TRBV4-1
J gene: TRBJ1-2
clone size: few
D gene: -
CDR3 protein: CASSLYERAEYGYTF
CDR3 DNA: TGCGCCAGCAGCCTTTACGAGAGGGCCGAGTATGGCTACACCTTC

V gene: TRBV18
J gene: TRBJ1-1
clone size: -
D gene: -
CDR3 protein: CASSTGNTEAFF
CDR3 DNA: TGTGCCAGCTCCACAGGGAACACTGAAGCTTTCTTT

V gene: TRBV11-2
J gene: TRBJ2-3
clone size: -
D gene: -
CDR3 protein: CASSPRTTSRADTQYF
CDR3 DNA: TGTGCCAGCAGCCCGAGGACGACAAGCAGGGCAGATACGCAGTATTTT

V gene: TRBV11-2
J gene: TRBJ1-1
clone size: -
D gene: -
CDR3 protein: CASSFERSTEAFF
CDR3 DNA: TGTGCCAGCAGCTTCGAGAGGTCAACTGAAGCTTTCTTT

V gene: TRBV5-1
J gene: TRBJ1-2
clone size: -
D gene: -
CDR3 protein: CASSFGQNNYGYTF
CDR3 DNA: TGCGCCAGCAGCTTCGGACAAAATAACTATGGCTACACCTTC

V gene: TRBV7-7
J gene: TRBJ2-7
clone size: -
D gene: -
CDR3 protein: CASSLGAGGIYEQYF
CDR3 DNA: TGTGCTAGCAGCTTAGGGGCTGGGGGGATCTACGAGCAGTACTTC

V gene: TRBV5-1
J gene: TRBJ1-5
clone size: -
D gene: TRBD1
CDR3 protein: CASSLGQGEEPQHF
CDR3 DNA: TGCGCCAGCAGCTTGGGGCAGGGGGAAGAACCCCAGCATTTT

V gene: TRBV20-1
J gene: TRBJ1-2
clone size: -
D gene: -
CDR3 protein: CSARGGNGYTF
CDR3 DNA: TGCAGTGCTAGGGGGGGGAATGGCTACACCTTC

V gene: TRBV5-6
J gene: TRBJ1-1
clone size: -
D gene: TRBD1
CDR3 protein: CASSLGTGSTEAFF
CDR3 DNA: TGTGCCAGCAGCCTCGGGACAGGGTCGACTGAAGCTTTCTTT

V gene: TRBV18
J gene: TRBJ1-4
clone size: -
D gene: TRBD1
CDR3 protein: CASSPGTGFNEKLFF
CDR3 DNA: TGTGCCAGCTCACCGGGGACAGGGTTTAATGAAAAACTGTTTTTT

V gene: TRBV2
J gene: TRBJ2-5
clone size: -
D gene: TRBD2
CDR3 protein: CASSSGPGGGSQETQYF
CDR3 DNA: TGTGCCAGCAGTTCTGGGCCGGGCGGGGGTTCCCAAGAGACCCAGTACTTC

V gene: TRBV11-2
J gene: TRBJ2-1
clone size: -
D gene: TRBD1
CDR3 protein: CASSLGQGEIPYNEQFF
CDR3 DNA: TGTGCCAGCAGCTTAGGCCAGGGGGAGATTCCGTACAATGAGCAGTTCTTC